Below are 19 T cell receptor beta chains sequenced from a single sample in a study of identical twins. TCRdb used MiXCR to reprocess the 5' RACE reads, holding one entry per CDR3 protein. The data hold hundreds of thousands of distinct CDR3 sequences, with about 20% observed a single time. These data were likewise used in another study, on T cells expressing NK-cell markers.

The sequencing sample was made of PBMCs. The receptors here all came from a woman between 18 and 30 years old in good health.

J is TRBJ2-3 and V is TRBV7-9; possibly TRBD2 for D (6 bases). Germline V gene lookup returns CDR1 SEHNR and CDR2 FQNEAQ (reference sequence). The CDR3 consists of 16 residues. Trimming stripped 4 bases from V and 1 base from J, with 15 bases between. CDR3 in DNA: TGTGCCAGCAGCTCAACGGGATTAGCGGGCACAGATACGCAGTATTTT. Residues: CASSSTGLAGTDTQYF.

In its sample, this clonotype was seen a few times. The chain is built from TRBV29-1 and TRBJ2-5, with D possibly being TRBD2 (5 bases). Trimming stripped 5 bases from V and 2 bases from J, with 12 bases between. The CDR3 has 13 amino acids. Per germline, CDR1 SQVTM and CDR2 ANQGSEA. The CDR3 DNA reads TGCAGCGTTTTGCGAGGACTTCAAGAGACCCAGTACTTC. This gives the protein CSVLRGLQETQYF.

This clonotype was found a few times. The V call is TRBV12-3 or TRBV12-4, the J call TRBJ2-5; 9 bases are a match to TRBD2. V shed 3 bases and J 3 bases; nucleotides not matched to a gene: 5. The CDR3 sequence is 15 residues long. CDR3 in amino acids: CASSFSGSPEETQYF. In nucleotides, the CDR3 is TGTGCCAGCAGTTTTAGCGGGAGTCCTGAAGAGACCCAGTACTTC.

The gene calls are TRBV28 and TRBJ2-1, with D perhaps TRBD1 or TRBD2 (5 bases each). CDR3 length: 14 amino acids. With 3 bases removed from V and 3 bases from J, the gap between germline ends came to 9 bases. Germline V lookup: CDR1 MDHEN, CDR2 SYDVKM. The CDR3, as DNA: TGTGCCAGCAGTTTGGTGGGGGACTACAATGAGCAGTTCTTC. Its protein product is CASSLVGDYNEQFF.

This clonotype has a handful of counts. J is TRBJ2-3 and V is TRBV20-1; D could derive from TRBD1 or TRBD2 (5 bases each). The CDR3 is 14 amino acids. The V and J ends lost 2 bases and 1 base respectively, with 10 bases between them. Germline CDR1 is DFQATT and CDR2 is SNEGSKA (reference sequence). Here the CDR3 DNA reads TGCAGTGCTAGAAATCTGGGGGGCACAGATACGCAGTATTTT. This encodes CSARNLGGTDTQYF.

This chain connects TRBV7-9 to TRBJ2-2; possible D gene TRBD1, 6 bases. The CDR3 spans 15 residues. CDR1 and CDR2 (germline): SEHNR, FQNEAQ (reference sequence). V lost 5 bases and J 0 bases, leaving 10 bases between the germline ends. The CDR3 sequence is CASSPQGSNTGELFF. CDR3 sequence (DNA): TGTGCCAGCAGCCCACAGGGATCGAACACCGGGGAGCTGTTTTTT.

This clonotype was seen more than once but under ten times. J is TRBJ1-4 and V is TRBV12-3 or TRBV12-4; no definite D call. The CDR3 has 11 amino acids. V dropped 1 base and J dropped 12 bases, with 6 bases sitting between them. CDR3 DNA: TGTGCCAGCAGTTTAGATACAGAACTGTTTTTT. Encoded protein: CASSLDTELFF.

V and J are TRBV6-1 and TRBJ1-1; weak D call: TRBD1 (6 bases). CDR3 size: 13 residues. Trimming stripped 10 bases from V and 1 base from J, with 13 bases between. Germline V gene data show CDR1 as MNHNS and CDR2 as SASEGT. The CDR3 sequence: CATNRDPNTEAFF. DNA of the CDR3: TGTGCCACTAACAGGGACCCGAACACTGAAGCTTTCTTT.

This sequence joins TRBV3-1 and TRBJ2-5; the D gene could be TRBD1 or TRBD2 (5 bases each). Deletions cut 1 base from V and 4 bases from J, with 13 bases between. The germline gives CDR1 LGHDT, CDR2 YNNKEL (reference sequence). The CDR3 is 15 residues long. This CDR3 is CASSQVGTGLETQYF. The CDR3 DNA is TGTGCCAGCAGCCAAGTGGGGACGGGGTTAGAGACCCAGTACTTC.

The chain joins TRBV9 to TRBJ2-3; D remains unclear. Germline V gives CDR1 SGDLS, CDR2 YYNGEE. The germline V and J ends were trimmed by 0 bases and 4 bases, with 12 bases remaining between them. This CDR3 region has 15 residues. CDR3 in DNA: TGTGCCAGCAGCGTAGGTTGGTCCACAGCAGATACGCAGTATTTT. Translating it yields CASSVGWSTADTQYF.

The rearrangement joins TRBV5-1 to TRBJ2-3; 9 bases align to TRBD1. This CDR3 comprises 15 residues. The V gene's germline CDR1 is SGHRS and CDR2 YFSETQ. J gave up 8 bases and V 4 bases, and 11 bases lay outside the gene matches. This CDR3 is CASSAGTGFSGTQYF. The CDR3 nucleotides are TGCGCCAGCAGCGCAGGGACAGGGTTTTCGGGTACGCAGTATTTT.

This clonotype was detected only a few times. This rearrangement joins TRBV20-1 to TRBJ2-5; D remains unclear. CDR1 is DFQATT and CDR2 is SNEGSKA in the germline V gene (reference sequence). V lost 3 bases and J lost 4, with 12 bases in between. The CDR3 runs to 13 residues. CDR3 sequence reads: CSASNEGLETQYF. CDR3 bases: TGCAGTGCTAGCAATGAAGGATTAGAGACCCAGTACTTC.

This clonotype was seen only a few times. Here the CDR3 DNA reads TGCGCCAGCAGCTTGGTGGGACAAATTAAGTACTTC. It is translated as CASSLVGQIKYF. The chain combines TRBV5-1 with TRBJ2-7; a possible D gene is TRBD1 (6 bases). Trimming shortened V by 0 bases and J by 11 bases, and 12 bases separated the two germline ends. This CDR3 spans 12 amino acids. Germline V gene data show CDR1 as SGHRS and CDR2 as YFSETQ.

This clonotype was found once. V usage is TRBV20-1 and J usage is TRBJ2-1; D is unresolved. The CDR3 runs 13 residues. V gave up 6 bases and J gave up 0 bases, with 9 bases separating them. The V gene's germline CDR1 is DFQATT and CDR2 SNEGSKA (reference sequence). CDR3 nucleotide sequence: TGCAGTGCCCCCTCGAGCTCCTACAATGAGCAGTTCTTC. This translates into CSAPSSSYNEQFF.

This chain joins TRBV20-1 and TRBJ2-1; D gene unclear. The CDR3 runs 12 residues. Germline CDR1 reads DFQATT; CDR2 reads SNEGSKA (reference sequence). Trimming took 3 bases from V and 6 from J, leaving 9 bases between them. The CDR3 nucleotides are TGCAGTGCTAGTTGGGCGATCAATGAGCAGTTCTTC. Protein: CSASWAINEQFF.

CDR3 bases: TGCAGTGCTCCCACCTGGCGGGAGGGCACAGATACGCAGTATTTT. This encodes CSAPTWREGTDTQYF. The J gene is TRBJ2-3, the V gene TRBV20-1, with 8 nucleotides matching TRBD2. Trimming at V came to 5 bases and at J to 1 base, leaving 8 bases not matched to a gene. Germline V lookup: CDR1 DFQATT, CDR2 SNEGSKA (reference sequence). The CDR3 is 15 residues long.

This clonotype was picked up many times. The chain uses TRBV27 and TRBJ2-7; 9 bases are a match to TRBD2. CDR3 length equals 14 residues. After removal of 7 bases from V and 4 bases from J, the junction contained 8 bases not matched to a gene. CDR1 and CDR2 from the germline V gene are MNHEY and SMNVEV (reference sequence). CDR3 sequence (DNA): TGTGCCAGCACGGGGAAGCTAGCGGGATACGAGCAGTACTTC. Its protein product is CASTGKLAGYEQYF.

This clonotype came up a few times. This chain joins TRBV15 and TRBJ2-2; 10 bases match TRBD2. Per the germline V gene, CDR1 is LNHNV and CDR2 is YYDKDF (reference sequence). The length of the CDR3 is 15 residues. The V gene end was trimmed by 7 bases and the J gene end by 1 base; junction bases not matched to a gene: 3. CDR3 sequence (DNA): TGTGCCACCAAGTGGACTAGCGGGAACACCGGGGAGCTGTTTTTT. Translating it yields CATKWTSGNTGELFF.

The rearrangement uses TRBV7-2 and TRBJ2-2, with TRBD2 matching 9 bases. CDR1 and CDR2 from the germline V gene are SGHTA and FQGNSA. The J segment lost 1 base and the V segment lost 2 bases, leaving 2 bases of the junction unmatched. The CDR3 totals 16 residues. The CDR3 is CASSLFSGGNTGELFF. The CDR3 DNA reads TGTGCCAGCAGCTTATTTAGCGGGGGGAACACCGGGGAGCTGTTTTTT. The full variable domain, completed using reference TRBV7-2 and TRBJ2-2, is GAGVSQSPSNKVTEKGKDVELRCDPISGHTALYWYRQSLGQGLEFLIYFQGNSAPDKSGLPSDRFSAERTGGSVSTLTIQRTQQEDSAVYLCASSLFSGGNTGELFFGEGSRLTVL.